This TCR beta chain was recovered during a study of CD8 T cells in ankylosing spondylitis. Findings of the study overall: What appeared characteristic of ankylosing spondylitis blood was a TCR beta motif of under 10 highly homologous variants. Disease-linked clones proved CD8+ and comparatively uncommon in peripheral blood. Disease-linked clones were reportedly significantly enriched in matched ankylosing spondylitis synovial fluid.

Generation of TCR beta libraries employed quantitative 5'-RACE incorporating molecular barcodes. MiXCR, run by TCRdb on the 5' RACE reads, gives a single entry per CDR3 protein. The sample yields 85,000 to 90,000 distinct CDR3 sequences, around 26% seen once. The CDR3 is 15 residues long. Per germline, CDR1 MGHDK and CDR2 SYGVNS. Between the trimmed V and J ends, which lost 6 bases and 0 bases, there was a span of 15 bases. Comments on this clonotype: No antigen is known for it.

The sequence derives from a male donor with ankylosing spondylitis or in good health (not recorded which). The specimen was blood, either unsorted or a sorted T cell fraction (not recorded which). The chain uses TRBV25-1 and TRBJ2-7, with D unclear. CDR3 loop: CASRPAPAGSYEQYF. As DNA, the CDR3 is TGTGCCAGCAGACCAGCTCCGGCCGGCTCCTACGAGCAGTACTTC.